Presented here are 11 T cell receptor beta chains from one specimen sequenced in a study of CD4 and CD8 cells across lung adenocarcinoma regions. TCRdb analysed the PCR reads with MiXCR anew, one entry per CDR3 protein. The sample includes 5,500 to 7,500 distinct CDR3 sequences, around half of them seen just once. Sequencing was carried out using CD8+ T cells from the center of a lung tumor. The receptors come from a male donor with lung adenocarcinoma. The CD4 and CD8 labels of this study may be unreliable.

The V call is TRBV4-3, the J call TRBJ2-1, with D hard to call. V was pared by 0 bases and J by 0 bases, with 12 bases between. CDR1 and CDR2 from the germline V gene are LGHNA and YSLEER. CDR3 size: 17 residues. CDR3 residues: CASSQEANWGSYNEQFF. DNA for the CDR3: TGCGCCAGCAGCCAAGAGGCCAACTGGGGCTCCTACAATGAGCAGTTCTTC.

The chain uses TRBV6-8 and TRBJ2-3; D could derive from TRBD1 or TRBD2 (5 bases each). CDR1 and CDR2 from the germline V gene are MNHGY and SAAAGT. V dropped 5 bases and J dropped 12 bases, with 30 bases sitting between them. This CDR3 is 17 amino acids long. CDR3 nucleotide sequence: TGTGCCAGCAGTGCGGCGCTCGCGGACCGGGGCGCAGAGACCCAGTATTTT. As protein: CASSAALADRGAETQYF.

V is TRBV6-1 and J is TRBJ2-3; D is perhaps TRBD1 (5 bases). V was clipped by 8 bases and J by 9 bases, with 30 bases between them. The CDR3 length is 17 residues. Per the germline V gene, CDR1 is MNHNS and CDR2 is SASEGT. This chain's CDR3 is CASGKQTGYPNTETQYF. The CDR3 bases are TGTGCCAGCGGAAAGCAAACAGGTTACCCGAACACCGAGACGCAGTATTTT.

This clonotype was counted between two and nine times. The V and J genes are TRBV10-1 and TRBJ2-3; perhaps TRBD2 as D (7 bases). The V gene's germline CDR1 is WNHNN and CDR2 SYGVQD (reference sequence). This CDR3 spans 12 amino acids. V was cut by 10 bases and J by 6 bases, with 14 bases left in between. The CDR3 spells CATGDSGDTQYF. CDR3 nucleotides: TGCGCCACAGGGGATAGCGGGGATACGCAGTATTTT.

By proportion, this clonotype is large. This chain uses TRBV27 with TRBJ1-4; the D gene is possibly TRBD1 (5 bases). The CDR3 totals 15 residues. With 5 bases removed from V and 8 bases from J, the gap between germline ends came to 18 bases. Germline-derived CDR1 and CDR2 are MNHEY and SMNVEV (reference sequence). CDR3 amino acids: CASSLRDGRGEKLFF. The CDR3 DNA reads TGTGCCAGCAGTCTTCGGGACGGCCGGGGGGAAAAACTGTTTTTT.

As concerns this clonotype: The junction differs from germline at one of its ends, possibly a read error. The rearrangement joins TRBV27 to TRBJ2-6; TRBD2 matches at 7 bases. Germline CDR1 is MNHEY and CDR2 is SMNVEV (reference sequence). There are 13 residues in the CDR3. The CDR3 region is CASRGRGRDVLSF. CDR3 bases: TGTGCCAGCAGGGGGAGGGGTCGGGACGTCCTGTCTTTC. The full variable domain, completed using reference TRBV27 and TRBJ2-6, is EAQVTQNPRYLITVTGKKLTVTCSQNMNHEYMSWYRQDPGLGLRQIYYSMNVEVTDKGDVPEGYKVSRKEKRNFPLILESPSPNQTSLYFCASRGRGRDVLSFGAGSRLTVL.

This clonotype occurred many times. DNA of the CDR3: TGTGCCAGCAGTTACCATGCGATAGCGGGAGATCTTGGCAATGAGCAGTTCTTC. Its translation: CASSYHAIAGDLGNEQFF. V gene TRBV6-5 combines with J gene TRBJ2-1; 9 bases line up with TRBD2. CDR3 size: 18 residues. V lost 2 bases, J lost 6 bases, and 14 bases stayed unmatched. The germline V gene has CDR1 MNHEY and CDR2 SVGAGI.

This clonotype is a singleton in its sample. The chain has TRBV7-8 and TRBJ2-3; D remains ambiguous. The V end was cut by 8 bases, the J end by 0 bases, with 12 bases between. In germline, CDR1 is SGHVS, CDR2 FQNEAQ. CDR3 length equals 14 residues. The DNA for the CDR3 is TGTGCCAGCCTCCAGGCTGTGAGCACAGATACGCAGTATTTT. This sequence encodes CASLQAVSTDTQYF.

The rearrangement links TRBV6-4 to TRBJ2-1; 11 bases line up with TRBD2. V shed 3 bases, J shed 5 bases, and the junction held 3 bases outside the gene matches. Germline lookup yields CDR1 MRHNA and CDR2 SNTAGT. The length of the CDR3 is 15 residues. CDR3 DNA sequence: TGTGCCAGCAGTGAAGGACTAGCGGGTAACAATGAGCAGTTCTTC. Translating gives CASSEGLAGNNEQFF.

The chain couples TRBV6-8 to TRBJ2-3, with TRBD2 matching over 8 bases. The CDR3 spans 17 residues. J lost 12 bases, V lost 2 bases, and 19 bases had no gene match. The germline CDR1 and CDR2 sequences are MNHGY and SAAAGT. CDR3 DNA sequence: TGTGCCAGCAGTTACCCACTAGCGGAACGGGGCAAAGACACTCAGTATTTT. Encoded protein: CASSYPLAERGKDTQYF.

Notes on this clonotype: A junction end diverges from the germline sequence, so it may reflect a read error. This rearrangement joins TRBV6-1 to TRBJ2-3; D is unclear. CDR1 MNHNS and CDR2 SASEGT come from the germline V gene. There are 12 residues in the CDR3. This CDR3 reads CASALSTEAQFF. CDR3 in DNA: TGTGCCAGCGCTCTCAGCACAGAGGCGCAGTTTTTT.